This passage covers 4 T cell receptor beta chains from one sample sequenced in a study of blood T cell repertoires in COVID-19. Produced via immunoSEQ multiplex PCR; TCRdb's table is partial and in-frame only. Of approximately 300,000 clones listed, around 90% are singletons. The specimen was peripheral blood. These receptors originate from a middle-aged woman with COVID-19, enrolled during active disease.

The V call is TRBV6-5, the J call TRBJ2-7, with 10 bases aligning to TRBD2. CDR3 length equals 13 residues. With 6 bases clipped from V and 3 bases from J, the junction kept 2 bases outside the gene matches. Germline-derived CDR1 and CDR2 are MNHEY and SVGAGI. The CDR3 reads CASSRTSGYEQYF. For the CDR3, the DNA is TGTGCCAGCAGCCGGACTAGCGGCTACGAGCAGTACTTC.

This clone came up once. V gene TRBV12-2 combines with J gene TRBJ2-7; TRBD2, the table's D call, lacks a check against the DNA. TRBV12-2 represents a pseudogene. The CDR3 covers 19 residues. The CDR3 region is CASRLITGELAGGPYEQYF. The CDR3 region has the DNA TGTGCAAGTCGCCTAATAACGGGGGAATTAGCGGGAGGGCCCTACGAGCAGTACTTC.

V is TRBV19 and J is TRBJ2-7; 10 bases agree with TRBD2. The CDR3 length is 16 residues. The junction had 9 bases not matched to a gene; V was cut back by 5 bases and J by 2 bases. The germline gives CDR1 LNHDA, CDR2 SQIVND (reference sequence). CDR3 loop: CASSPILAGYTYEQYF. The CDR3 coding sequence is TGTGCCAGTAGTCCGATACTAGCGGGATATACCTACGAGCAGTACTTC.

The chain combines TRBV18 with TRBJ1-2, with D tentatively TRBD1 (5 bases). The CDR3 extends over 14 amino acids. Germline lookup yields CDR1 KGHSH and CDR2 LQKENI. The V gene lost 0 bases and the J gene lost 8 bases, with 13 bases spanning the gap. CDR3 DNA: TGTGCCAGCTCACCACCGGCCAGGGTGGGAGGCTACACCTTC. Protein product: CASSPPARVGGYTF.